This is a list of T cell receptor beta chains from one sample in a study of T-cell reconstitution after alpha-beta-depleted transplantation in children. TCRdb recomputed calls from the PCR reads with MiXCR, one row per CDR3 protein. The sample consists of about 250,000 distinct CDR3 sequences, around 25% of them appearing once. Here the sequenced sample was PBMCs, mostly from graft donor cells, taken 360 days after TCRalphabeta/CD19-depleted stem cell transplant. These receptors were obtained from a female patient aged 2-9 years who had a stem cell transplant for congenital amegakaryocytic thrombocytopenia, so the T cells may come from the graft donor. The CDR3 runs from the conserved cysteine through the conserved F or W. D genes are given only for firm matches. The listing skips clone size in some rows; elsewhere it reads once, few, many or a size class.

abundance: NA
v_gene: TRBV10-3
d_gene: NA
j_gene: TRBJ2-3
CDR3nt: TGTGCCACCATCGGTTCGGTAGTCACAGATACGCAGTATTTT
CDR3aa: CATIGSVVTDTQYF

abundance: NA
v_gene: TRBV5-1
d_gene: TRBD2
j_gene: TRBJ2-3
CDR3nt: TGCGCCAGCAGCCTGGGACTAGCGGGACTTTTAGATACGCAGTATTTT
CDR3aa: CASSLGLAGLLDTQYF

abundance: few
v_gene: TRBV7-8
d_gene: NA
j_gene: TRBJ2-7
CDR3nt: TGTGCCAGCAGCTGGTTATTAACATCGGGGGAGCAGTACTTC
CDR3aa: CASSWLLTSGEQYF

abundance: few
v_gene: TRBV5-1
d_gene: NA
j_gene: TRBJ2-2
CDR3nt: TGCGCCAGCAGCTTATATCCGGCAAGCGGGGAGCTGTTTTTT
CDR3aa: CASSLYPASGELFF

abundance: NA
v_gene: TRBV5-1
d_gene: TRBD1
j_gene: TRBJ2-1
CDR3nt: TGCGCCAGCAGCTTGTGGCCGGACAGGGGCAATGAGCAGTTCTTC
CDR3aa: CASSLWPDRGNEQFF

abundance: many
v_gene: TRBV25-1
d_gene: TRBD1
j_gene: TRBJ2-2
CDR3nt: TGTGCCAGCACCGGGACAGGGATAACCGGGGAGCTGTTTTTT
CDR3aa: CASTGTGITGELFF

abundance: few
v_gene: TRBV5-4
d_gene: TRBD2
j_gene: TRBJ2-3
CDR3nt: TGTGCCAGCAGCTTGTTCTTGGCGGGAGAGGGAGATACGCAGTATTTT
CDR3aa: CASSLFLAGEGDTQYF

abundance: NA
v_gene: TRBV20-1
d_gene: NA
j_gene: TRBJ1-5
CDR3nt: TGCAGTGCTAGTCTCCGGGCCGATTTGGTGGGGAATCAGCCCCAGCATTTT
CDR3aa: CSASLRADLVGNQPQHF

abundance: many
v_gene: TRBV29-1
d_gene: NA
j_gene: TRBJ2-7
CDR3nt: TGCAGCGTGCGAACCGGACAGAGCTACTACGAGCAGTACTTC
CDR3aa: CSVRTGQSYYEQYF

abundance: NA
v_gene: TRBV3-1
d_gene: NA
j_gene: TRBJ2-2
CDR3nt: TGTGCCAGCAGCCAAGGGGGCGAAAGGGCCGGGGAGCTGTTTTTT
CDR3aa: CASSQGGERAGELFF

abundance: NA
v_gene: TRBV27
d_gene: TRBD2
j_gene: TRBJ2-1
CDR3nt: TGTGCCAGCAGGGCTAGCGGAAACTACAATGAGCAGTTCTTC
CDR3aa: CASRASGNYNEQFF

abundance: few
v_gene: TRBV9
d_gene: TRBD2
j_gene: TRBJ2-7
CDR3nt: TGTGCCAGCAGCGTAGACGGGAGGGAATACGAGCAGTACTTC
CDR3aa: CASSVDGREYEQYF

abundance: NA
v_gene: TRBV21-1
d_gene: NA
j_gene: TRBJ2-5
CDR3nt: TGTGCCAGCAGCAAAAAATGGTGTGGAAGAACAGTTCTAAAACGGGAGACCCAGTACTTC
CDR3aa: CASSKKWCGRTVLKRETQYF

abundance: NA
v_gene: TRBV4-1
d_gene: TRBD1
j_gene: TRBJ2-7
CDR3nt: TGCGCCAGCAGCCAACTTAAGGGACAGAGGGTCTACGAGCAGTACTTC
CDR3aa: CASSQLKGQRVYEQYF

abundance: few
v_gene: TRBV3-1
d_gene: NA
j_gene: TRBJ2-5
CDR3nt: TGTGCCAGCAGCCAAGATCAACGGAAACAAGAGACCCAGTACTTC
CDR3aa: CASSQDQRKQETQYF

abundance: NA
v_gene: TRBV5-5
d_gene: NA
j_gene: TRBJ2-1
CDR3nt: TGTGCCAGCAGCTTGTGGGTTTCCAGCCCTGAGCAGTTCTTC
CDR3aa: CASSLWVSSPEQFF

abundance: NA
v_gene: TRBV25-1
d_gene: NA
j_gene: TRBJ1-1
CDR3nt: TGTGCCAGCAGGGCGAACACTGAAGCTTTCTTT
CDR3aa: CASRANTEAFF

abundance: few
v_gene: TRBV5-1
d_gene: NA
j_gene: TRBJ1-1
CDR3nt: TGCGCCAGCAGCTTGGAGCAGGGAGGGGGCACTGAAGCTTTCTTT
CDR3aa: CASSLEQGGGTEAFF

abundance: NA
v_gene: TRBV29-1
d_gene: NA
j_gene: TRBJ1-1
CDR3nt: TGCAGCGTACCAGGGGACCCGAACACTGAAGCTTTCTTT
CDR3aa: CSVPGDPNTEAFF

abundance: NA
v_gene: TRBV20-1
d_gene: NA
j_gene: TRBJ2-7
CDR3nt: TGCAGTGCTAGTTTGGGGATAGGTAGTTATGAGCAGTACTTC
CDR3aa: CSASLGIGSYEQYF

abundance: few
v_gene: TRBV4-1
d_gene: TRBD1
j_gene: TRBJ2-5
CDR3nt: TGCGCCAGCAGCCACTTAAGGGGGCGCGAGGAGACCCAGTACTTC
CDR3aa: CASSHLRGREETQYF

abundance: NA
v_gene: TRBV6-1
d_gene: TRBD1
j_gene: TRBJ1-3
CDR3nt: TGTGCCAGCAGCCAAACAGGGGGCAATAGAGAAAACACCATATATTTT
CDR3aa: CASSQTGGNRENTIYF

abundance: NA
v_gene: TRBV6-2/TRBV6-3
d_gene: TRBD2
j_gene: TRBJ2-5
CDR3nt: TGTGCCAGCAGTTGGGGTTCTAGCGGAGGGGAGACCCAGTACTTC
CDR3aa: CASSWGSSGGETQYF

abundance: few
v_gene: TRBV20-1
d_gene: TRBD2
j_gene: TRBJ2-7
CDR3nt: TGCAGTGCCCCCTGGCGTCTAGCGGGGGCCTACGAGCAGTACTTC
CDR3aa: CSAPWRLAGAYEQYF

abundance: NA
v_gene: TRBV5-1
d_gene: NA
j_gene: TRBJ2-3
CDR3nt: TGCGCCAGCAGCCCCGAGACACCTGTCACAGATACGCAGTATTTT
CDR3aa: CASSPETPVTDTQYF

abundance: few
v_gene: TRBV7-9
d_gene: NA
j_gene: TRBJ1-1
CDR3nt: TGTGCCAGCAGCCCTTGGGCCAACGAGGGCTCTGAAGCTTTCTTT
CDR3aa: CASSPWANEGSEAFF

abundance: few
v_gene: TRBV28
d_gene: TRBD1
j_gene: TRBJ2-7
CDR3nt: TGTGCCAGCAGTTCCGGGACAGGGATCGACGAGCAGTACTTC
CDR3aa: CASSSGTGIDEQYF

abundance: few
v_gene: TRBV10-3
d_gene: NA
j_gene: TRBJ2-3
CDR3nt: TGTGCCATCAGTGAGATAGGTACGCAGTATTTT
CDR3aa: CAISEIGTQYF

abundance: NA
v_gene: TRBV6-2/TRBV6-3
d_gene: NA
j_gene: TRBJ2-4
CDR3nt: TGTGCCAGCAGAGGAGTTCTAGCCAAAAACATTCAGTACTTC
CDR3aa: CASRGVLAKNIQYF

abundance: NA
v_gene: TRBV20-1
d_gene: NA
j_gene: TRBJ2-5
CDR3nt: TGCAGTGCTATCCGACTAGAGACCCAGTACTTC
CDR3aa: CSAIRLETQYF

abundance: few
v_gene: TRBV7-8
d_gene: TRBD2
j_gene: TRBJ2-4
CDR3nt: TGTGCCAGCAGCCCACAGTCCCTGACTAGCGGGAAGGACATTCAGTACTTC
CDR3aa: CASSPQSLTSGKDIQYF

abundance: NA
v_gene: TRBV5-1
d_gene: TRBD2
j_gene: TRBJ2-7
CDR3nt: TGCGCCAGCAGTGTAAGCGGGGCCCCCGGCGAGCAGTACTTC
CDR3aa: CASSVSGAPGEQYF

abundance: few
v_gene: TRBV20-1
d_gene: NA
j_gene: TRBJ1-5
CDR3nt: TGCAGTGCTAGTAGGAGCAATCAGCCCCAGCATTTT
CDR3aa: CSASRSNQPQHF

abundance: NA
v_gene: TRBV5-1
d_gene: TRBD1
j_gene: TRBJ2-1
CDR3nt: TGCGCCAGCAGCTGGCCGACGGGACAGGGATACAATGAGCAGTTCTTC
CDR3aa: CASSWPTGQGYNEQFF

abundance: few
v_gene: TRBV5-1
d_gene: NA
j_gene: TRBJ2-3
CDR3nt: TGCGCCAGTTCGACAGAGGCTAGCACAGATACGCAGTATTTT
CDR3aa: CASSTEASTDTQYF

abundance: few
v_gene: TRBV20-1
d_gene: NA
j_gene: TRBJ2-6
CDR3nt: TGCAGTGCTAGGGTACAGGGAAGGTCTGGGGCCAACGTCCTGACTTTC
CDR3aa: CSARVQGRSGANVLTF

abundance: few
v_gene: TRBV5-1
d_gene: NA
j_gene: TRBJ1-6
CDR3nt: TGCGCCAGCAGCTTGGCCGACAGGTCGGCACCCCTCCACTTT
CDR3aa: CASSLADRSAPLHF

abundance: NA
v_gene: TRBV20-1
d_gene: NA
j_gene: TRBJ2-2
CDR3nt: TGCAGTGCTGCACAGGACGGGAACACCGGGGAGCTGTTTTTT
CDR3aa: CSAAQDGNTGELFF

abundance: few
v_gene: TRBV30
d_gene: TRBD2
j_gene: TRBJ2-5
CDR3nt: TGTGCCTGGAGTGGGGAGGGTTGGGAGACCCAGTACTTC
CDR3aa: CAWSGEGWETQYF

abundance: NA
v_gene: TRBV5-8
d_gene: NA
j_gene: TRBJ2-3
CDR3nt: TGTGCCAGCAGCTTGGAGACTAGCACAGATACGCAGTATTTT
CDR3aa: CASSLETSTDTQYF

abundance: NA
v_gene: TRBV5-1
d_gene: NA
j_gene: TRBJ1-1
CDR3nt: TGCGCCAGCAGCTTGTTGAGGGAAGAGAACACTGAAGCTTTCTTT
CDR3aa: CASSLLREENTEAFF

abundance: few
v_gene: TRBV20-1
d_gene: NA
j_gene: TRBJ2-1
CDR3nt: TGCAGTGCTCCTGGGACCGAAAGCTCCTACAATGAGCAGTTCTTC
CDR3aa: CSAPGTESSYNEQFF

abundance: few
v_gene: TRBV28
d_gene: NA
j_gene: TRBJ2-2
CDR3nt: TGTGCCAGCAGTTTATGGCAGGTGGCGAACACCGGGGAGCTGTTTTTT
CDR3aa: CASSLWQVANTGELFF

abundance: NA
v_gene: TRBV28
d_gene: NA
j_gene: TRBJ1-4
CDR3nt: TGTGCCAGCAGTTTTACACCAACTAATGAAAAACTGTTTTTT
CDR3aa: CASSFTPTNEKLFF

abundance: few
v_gene: TRBV4-3
d_gene: TRBD2
j_gene: TRBJ2-3
CDR3nt: TGCGCCAGCAGCCTAGAAATAGCGGGAGGGCCTTTTTTTCCAGATACGCAGTATTTT
CDR3aa: CASSLEIAGGPFFPDTQYF

abundance: NA
v_gene: TRBV18
d_gene: NA
j_gene: TRBJ2-7
CDR3nt: TGTGCCAGCTCACGCCAGCACTTTGTATCCTACGAGCAGTACTTC
CDR3aa: CASSRQHFVSYEQYF

abundance: NA
v_gene: TRBV4-1
d_gene: NA
j_gene: TRBJ1-1
CDR3nt: TGCGCCTGCAGCCAAGTGTTCAGGGCGAACACTGAAGCTTTCTTT
CDR3aa: CACSQVFRANTEAFF

abundance: NA
v_gene: TRBV20-1
d_gene: NA
j_gene: TRBJ2-7
CDR3nt: TGCAGTGCCCGGCTAGGACTGTCCTACGAGCAGTACTTC
CDR3aa: CSARLGLSYEQYF

abundance: NA
v_gene: TRBV6-5
d_gene: NA
j_gene: TRBJ1-1
CDR3nt: TGTGCCAGGAGTTACTCGAGTACGGGGACGAACACTGAAGCTTTCTTT
CDR3aa: CARSYSSTGTNTEAFF

abundance: few
v_gene: TRBV28
d_gene: NA
j_gene: TRBJ2-1
CDR3nt: TGTGCCAGCAGTTTTAGCTTTCTTAAGCAGTTCTTC
CDR3aa: CASSFSFLKQFF

abundance: NA
v_gene: TRBV11-1
d_gene: TRBD2
j_gene: TRBJ2-1
CDR3nt: TGTGCCAGCAGCTCCGGTGTGGCGGGGGGGGACTCCTACAATGAGCAGTTCTTC
CDR3aa: CASSSGVAGGDSYNEQFF